This T cell receptor beta chain was captured by sequencing in a study of blood T cell repertoires in COVID-19. Overall study: The cDNA or gDNA used as material had been derived from T cells, B-cell-depleted T cells, or PBMCs.

The V and J ends lost 1 base and 10 bases respectively, with 17 bases between them. The CDR3 extends over 14 amino acids. From germline, CDR1 is GTSNPN and CDR2 SVGIG (reference sequence). Profiled with immunoSEQ multiplex PCR; TCRdb holds only in-frame clones, not every one. The sample gives about 89,000 clones, almost 85% of which show up once; more than 9% is in the top ten. The chain has TRBV30 and TRBJ2-1, with D possibly matching TRBD2 (6 bases). The specimen sequenced was peripheral blood. The TCR sequence derives from a man aged 70-80 years with acute or convalescent COVID-19. The CDR3 nucleotides are TGTGCCTGGAGTGATAAATTTAGGCTAGCGGAGCAGTTCTTC. Protein: CAWSDKFRLAEQFF. Complete variable domain (other parts from reference TRBV30 and TRBJ2-1): SQTIHQWPATLVQPVGSPLSLECTVEGTSNPNLYWYRQAAGRGLQLLFYSVGIGQISSEVPQNLSASRPQDRQFILSSKKLLLSDSGFYLCAWSDKFRLAEQFFGPGTRLTVL.